The 27 T cell receptor beta chains presented below share a single source sample, sequenced in a study of response to subunit inactivated influenza vaccine. A single record per CDR3 protein comes from TCRdb applying MiXCR to the RT-PCR reads. Among about 480,000 distinct CDR3 sequences listed, about 25% were seen once. Material: CD4+ T cells sorted from PBMCs, obtained more than 4 days after vaccination. These receptors all stem from a man aged 45-65 years who received an inactivated influenza vaccine.

The chain carries TRBV24-1 and TRBJ2-2; D is uncertain. Germline lookup yields CDR1 KGHDR and CDR2 SFDVKD. This CDR3 comprises 14 residues. V was pared by 0 bases and J by 7 bases, with 8 bases between. In DNA form, the CDR3 reads TGTGCCACCAGTGATTTGTTAGCCGGCGGGGAGCTGTTTTTT. It translates to CATSDLLAGGELFF.

Here the CDR3 reads CASRGGLAYEQYF. CDR3 nucleotides: TGTGCCAGCAGGGGGGGACTGGCCTACGAGCAGTACTTC. The chain couples TRBV6-5 to TRBJ2-7; possible D gene TRBD2, 6 bases. V lost 6 bases and J lost 2, with 11 bases in between. Germline V gene sequence: CDR1 MNHEY, CDR2 SVGAGI. This CDR3 region has 13 residues.

This clonotype showed up just a few times. This chain connects TRBV6-2 or TRBV6-3 to TRBJ2-7; D possibly corresponds to TRBD2 (5 bases). Germline CDR1 reads MNHEY; CDR2 reads SVGEGT. With 4 bases removed from V and 3 bases from J, the gap between germline ends came to 22 bases. The CDR3 has 17 amino acids. CDR3 sequence (DNA): TGTGCCAGCAGTTTCGATCGGACTCGCCGACCCAACTACGAGCAGTACTTC. This translates into CASSFDRTRRPNYEQYF.

This clonotype was counted at least ten times. This rearrangement joins TRBV12-3 or TRBV12-4 to TRBJ1-2, with a tentative D call TRBD1 (5 bases). The V and J ends lost 0 bases and 2 bases respectively, with 7 bases between them. This CDR3 has 14 amino acids. In nucleotides, the CDR3 is TGTGCCAGCAGTTTAGCGGGGGGGAACTATGGCTACACCTTC. Amino acids: CASSLAGGNYGYTF.

The chain recombines TRBV5-1 with TRBJ2-2; D call uncertain. V lost 4 bases and J 1 base, leaving 11 bases between the germline ends. The CDR3 sequence is 15 residues long. Germline V gene lookup returns CDR1 SGHRS and CDR2 YFSETQ. For the CDR3, the DNA is TGCGCCAGCAGCACCCGAGGAAAGAACACCGGGGAGCTGTTTTTT. Protein product: CASSTRGKNTGELFF.

This chain uses TRBV6-1 with TRBJ2-7; 12 bases map to TRBD2. Trimming took 5 bases from V and 0 from J; bases not matched to a gene: 2. CDR3 length equals 15 residues. Per the germline V gene, CDR1 is MNHNS and CDR2 is SASEGT. The CDR3 DNA reads as TGTGCCAGCAGTAAGACTAGCGGGGGCTCCTACGAGCAGTACTTC. This codes for CASSKTSGGSYEQYF.

This clonotype was seen a handful of times. The CDR3 DNA is TGTGCCAGCTCACCATCCGGCAGCCAGTCCTACGAGCAGTACTTC. This gives the protein CASSPSGSQSYEQYF. V and J are TRBV18 and TRBJ2-7; D is unresolved. Trimming left V 2 bases short and J 1 base short, with 12 bases between. This CDR3 region has 15 residues. CDR1 KGHSH and CDR2 LQKENI come from the germline V gene. Full variable domain (outside the CDR3, taken from reference TRBV18 and TRBJ2-7): NAGVMQNPRHLVRRRGQEARLRCSPMKGHSHVYWYRQLPEEGLKFMVYLQKENIIDESGMPKERFSAEFPKEGPSILRIQQVVRGDSAAYFCASSPSGSQSYEQYFGPGTRLTVT.

The rearrangement uses TRBV13 and TRBJ2-7; the match to TRBD2 covers 10 bases. This CDR3 is 15 amino acids long. CDR1 is PRHDT, CDR2 FYEKMQ, per germline (reference sequence). The V gene end was trimmed by 5 bases and the J gene end by 2 bases; junction bases not matched to a gene: 6. The CDR3: CASSQTSGETYEQYF. The DNA of the CDR3 is TGTGCCAGCAGCCAAACTAGCGGGGAAACCTACGAGCAGTACTTC.

J is TRBJ1-4 and V is TRBV6-4; a possible D gene is TRBD1 (5 bases). The CDR3 contains 14 residues. Trimming took 4 bases from V and 3 from J, leaving 9 bases between them. In germline, CDR1 is MRHNA, CDR2 SNTAGT. In nucleotides, the CDR3 is TGTGCCAGCAGTGCCGGGACCGCTAATGAAAAACTGTTTTTT. This codes for CASSAGTANEKLFF.

This clonotype has a handful of counts. This chain uses TRBV6-2 or TRBV6-3 with TRBJ1-2; D is unclear. This CDR3 is 16 amino acids long. Germline assignment: CDR1 MNHEY and CDR2 SVGEGT. Trimming took 4 bases from V and 4 from J, leaving 19 bases between them. CDR3 sequence: CASSSSIAEVFYGYTF. The DNA of the CDR3 is TGTGCCAGCAGTTCCTCCATTGCTGAAGTTTTCTATGGCTACACCTTC.

This clonotype came up a few times. The chain uses TRBV10-3 and TRBJ2-3, with 7 bases lining up with TRBD1. This CDR3 contains 15 residues. V shed 0 bases, J shed 1 base, and the junction held 1 base outside the gene matches. The germline gives CDR1 ENHRY, CDR2 SYGVKD. The CDR3 loop reads CAISESTGGTDTQYF. The CDR3 DNA reads as TGTGCCATCAGTGAGTCCACAGGGGGCACAGATACGCAGTATTTT.

CDR3 in DNA: TGCAGTGCTAGAGCCGGGGGAGGCTACGAGCAGTACTTC. This translates into CSARAGGGYEQYF. This chain links TRBV20-1 with TRBJ2-7, with D possibly matching TRBD2 (6 bases). Germline V gene data show CDR1 as DFQATT and CDR2 as SNEGSKA (reference sequence). The CDR3 loop spans 13 amino acids. Trimming left V 1 base short and J 3 bases short, with 10 bases between.

The V and J genes are TRBV6-1 and TRBJ1-2, with TRBD1 matching 9 bases. The germline gives CDR1 MNHNS, CDR2 SASEGT. The V gene end was trimmed by 2 bases and the J gene end by 8 bases; junction bases not matched to a gene: 15. The CDR3 has 17 residues. CDR3 nucleotide sequence: TGTGCCAGCAGTGAAATGAGTACAGGGGGCGCGTATTCCGGCTACACCTTC. It yields the protein CASSEMSTGGAYSGYTF.

The rearrangement links TRBV7-9 to TRBJ2-1; a weak D match, TRBD2 (6 bases). V was cut by 6 bases and J by 7 bases, with 19 bases left in between. The CDR3 is made up of 15 amino acids. Per the germline V gene, CDR1 is SEHNR and CDR2 is FQNEAQ (reference sequence). CDR3 residues: CASRNTGGARNEQFF. The DNA for the CDR3 is TGTGCCAGCAGGAATACAGGAGGGGCACGTAATGAGCAGTTCTTC.

The V call is TRBV4-3, the J call TRBJ2-2; D not certain. Germline CDR1 is LGHNA and CDR2 is YSLEER. The V gene lost 0 bases and the J gene lost 1 base, with 15 bases spanning the gap. This CDR3 comprises 18 residues. The CDR3 is CASSQDIPVILNTGELFF. In nucleotides, the CDR3 is TGCGCCAGCAGCCAAGATATCCCAGTCATCTTGAACACCGGGGAGCTGTTTTTT.

V is TRBV6-6 and J is TRBJ2-2; D ambiguous. Germline V CDR1 and CDR2: MNHNY, SVGAGI (reference sequence). The CDR3 spans 13 residues. Trimming shortened V by 7 bases and J by 1 base, and 7 bases separated the two germline ends. CDR3 nucleotides: TGTGCCAGCAATTCCCTGAACACCGGGGAGCTGTTTTTT. Its protein is CASNSLNTGELFF.

This clonotype occurred a few times. This chain links TRBV20-1 with TRBJ2-1; 16 nucleotides line up with TRBD2. The ends lost 3 bases at V and 8 bases at J; junction bases unmatched: 7. CDR3 length equals 16 residues. CDR1 is DFQATT and CDR2 is SNEGSKA in the germline V gene (reference sequence). The CDR3 DNA reads TGCAGTGCTAGTGGGACTAGCGGGAGGGCTAGAGATGAGCAGTTCTTC. Its protein product is CSASGTSGRARDEQFF.

CDR3 in amino acids: CATSDSPGIETQYF. CDR3 DNA sequence: TGTGCCACCAGTGATTCACCGGGGATCGAGACCCAGTACTTC. J is TRBJ2-5 and V is TRBV24-1, with TRBD2 as a possible D gene (5 bases). CDR3 length: 14 amino acids. CDR1 KGHDR and CDR2 SFDVKD come from the germline V gene. The ends were cut back, 2 bases at V and 5 bases at J, with 11 bases in the middle.

The chain recombines TRBV27 with TRBJ2-3; D ambiguous. V lost 5 bases and J lost 2, with 5 bases in between. This CDR3 contains 12 residues. CDR1 is MNHEY and CDR2 is SMNVEV in the germline V gene (reference sequence). CDR3 DNA sequence: TGTGCCAGCAGTGGCCTCACAGATACGCAGTATTTT. Residues: CASSGLTDTQYF.

This clonotype appeared many times. This chain joins TRBV5-1 and TRBJ2-2, with D uncertain. The CDR3 runs 13 residues. Trimming took off 4 bases at V and 5 bases at J, with 9 bases between the two ends. From germline, CDR1 is SGHRS and CDR2 YFSETQ. The CDR3 sequence is CASSPLRTGELFF. The CDR3 DNA follows: TGCGCCAGCAGCCCCCTAAGGACCGGGGAGCTGTTTTTT.

The gene calls are TRBV5-1 and TRBJ2-5, with D unclear. CDR3 length: 11 amino acids. Germline V lookup: CDR1 SGHRS, CDR2 YFSETQ. V gave up 7 bases and J gave up 5 bases, with 9 bases separating them. CDR3 residues: CASASGETQYF. The DNA of the CDR3 is TGCGCCAGCGCTAGTGGGGAGACCCAGTACTTC. Looking up the rest from reference TRBV5-1 and TRBJ2-5 gives the full variable domain: KAGVTQTPRYLIKTRGQQVTLSCSPISGHRSVSWYQQTPGQGLQFLFEYFSETQRNKGNFPGRFSGRQFSNSRSEMNVSTLELGDSALYLCASASGETQYFGPGTRLLVL.

The V and J genes are TRBV5-1 and TRBJ2-7, with 10 bases that match TRBD2. There are 15 residues in the CDR3. The junction had 6 bases not matched to a gene; V was cut back by 1 base and J by 5 bases. Looked up from germline, CDR1 is SGHRS and CDR2 is YFSETQ. The CDR3 here is CASSLTLAGENEQYF. CDR3 DNA: TGCGCCAGCAGCTTGACCCTAGCGGGAGAGAACGAGCAGTACTTC.

The chain carries TRBV12-3 or TRBV12-4 and TRBJ2-7; tentatively, D is TRBD1 or TRBD2 (6 bases each). The CDR3 has 16 residues. Trimming removed 4 bases from V and 3 bases from J, with 19 bases in between. In nucleotides, the CDR3 is TGTGCCAGCAGTTCGGTCGTCGGGGGCGCAAACTACGAGCAGTACTTC. Its translation: CASSSVVGGANYEQYF.

This clonotype has more than one count but fewer than ten. V is TRBV20-1 and J is TRBJ2-3; D remains unclear. The germline V gene encodes CDR1 DFQATT and CDR2 SNEGSKA (reference sequence). The CDR3 covers 13 residues. V dropped 2 bases and J dropped 4 bases, with 10 bases sitting between them. The CDR3 bases are TGCAGTGCTAGACAAACGGTGGCAGATACGCAGTATTTT. This sequence encodes CSARQTVADTQYF.

V usage is TRBV7-2 and J usage is TRBJ2-1; 10 bases map to TRBD2. The germline CDR1 and CDR2 sequences are SGHTA and FQGNSA. This CDR3 has 15 residues. The trim removed 2 bases at V and 7 bases at J, leaving 5 bases unmatched. The chain's CDR3 is CASSLRAGGLNEQFF. CDR3 coding DNA: TGTGCCAGCAGCTTAAGAGCGGGAGGGTTAAATGAGCAGTTCTTC.

V gene TRBV5-1 combines with J gene TRBJ1-1, with D hard to call. Germline CDR1 is SGHRS and CDR2 is YFSETQ. V gave up 0 bases and J gave up 3 bases, with 9 bases separating them. The CDR3 spans 14 residues. The CDR3 loop reads CASSLDNSYTEAFF. CDR3 DNA: TGCGCCAGCAGCTTGGATAACTCTTACACTGAAGCTTTCTTT.

J is TRBJ1-6 and V is TRBV4-2; no clear D gene. Trimming took 0 bases from V and 7 from J, leaving 10 bases between them. The V gene's germline CDR1 is LGHNA and CDR2 YNFKEQ. CDR3 length: 15 residues. Here the CDR3 reads CASSQERQKNSPLHF. CDR3 DNA: TGTGCCAGCAGCCAAGAACGGCAGAAAAATTCACCCCTCCACTTT.